The 9 T cell receptor beta chains listed next were all sequenced from one sample in a study of T cells in Graves' hyperthyroidism and ophthalmopathy. Amplification targeted TCR beta CDR3 regions from RNA transcripts. The HTBI primer set was used in a first-round RT-PCR of the TCR CDR3. TCRdb redid the calling of the multiplex PCR reads with MiXCR, one entry per CDR3 protein. This repertoire shows roughly 580,000 distinct CDR3 sequences, roughly 46% found once; its top ten account for 8.2%. The specimen was peripheral blood or thyroid tissue (not recorded which). The receptors originated from a woman aged 18-29 years with Graves' hyperthyroidism.

V and J are TRBV20-1 and TRBJ1-5; 10 bases agree with TRBD1. The germline V gene has CDR1 DFQATT and CDR2 SNEGSKA (reference sequence). J was trimmed by 2 bases and V by 7 bases; bases with no gene match: 14. This CDR3 is 17 amino acids long. The CDR3 DNA follows: TGCAGTGTGCGACAGGGGGCTCTCTCACTCCGCAATCAGCCCCAGCATTTT. Its translation: CSVRQGALSLRNQPQHF.

The rearrangement joins TRBV2 to TRBJ1-6, with 8 nucleotides matching TRBD1. The CDR3 has 14 residues. V shed 5 bases, J shed 10 bases, and the junction held 7 bases outside the gene matches. Per the germline V gene, CDR1 is SNHLY and CDR2 is FYNNEI. This chain's CDR3 is CASSPGQAESPLHF. CDR3 sequence (DNA): TGTGCCAGCAGTCCGGGACAGGCCGAGTCACCCCTCCACTTT.

The chain employs TRBV20-1 and TRBJ2-7, with D tentatively TRBD2 (5 bases). V dropped 0 bases and J dropped 3 bases, with 9 bases sitting between them. The CDR3 covers 13 residues. CDR1 is DFQATT and CDR2 is SNEGSKA in the germline V gene (reference sequence). This CDR3 reads CSARDLRGYEQYF. CDR3 sequence (DNA): TGCAGTGCTAGAGATCTTCGGGGCTACGAGCAGTACTTC.

The V call is TRBV2, the J call TRBJ2-5, with D possibly called TRBD1 or TRBD2 (5 bases each). Germline V CDR1 and CDR2: SNHLY, FYNNEI. Trimming removed 2 bases at V and 5 bases at J, with 15 bases between. This CDR3 is 15 amino acids long. Written as DNA, the CDR3 is TGTGCCAGCAGTGAAAAAGGGGCGGGCGGGGAGACCCAGTACTTC. Its translation: CASSEKGAGGETQYF.

The sample holds a few counts of this clonotype. The rearrangement uses TRBV7-2 and TRBJ2-7, with 8 bases matching TRBD2. The CDR3 is made up of 15 amino acids. J was trimmed by 7 bases and V by 1 base; bases with no gene match: 9. Germline V gene lookup returns CDR1 SGHTA and CDR2 FQGNSA. The CDR3 here is CASSLEVSGNSEQYF. The CDR3 DNA reads TGTGCCAGCAGCTTAGAGGTTAGCGGGAATAGTGAGCAGTACTTC.

On this clonotype: At one boundary the junction diverges from the germline segment, which might be a read error. This chain joins TRBV12-3 or TRBV12-4 and TRBJ1-6; D possibly corresponds to TRBD1 (6 bases). This CDR3 has 14 residues. In DNA form, the CDR3 reads TGTGCCAGCAGTTTTACGGGGGCGAATTCACCCCCCCACTTT. Protein: CASSFTGANSPPHF.

This clonotype was recorded many times. The V gene is TRBV2, the J gene TRBJ1-2; D is unresolved. Trimming pared 1 base from V and 4 bases from J, leaving 7 bases between. In germline, CDR1 is SNHLY, CDR2 FYNNEI. CDR3 length: 13 residues. The CDR3 DNA reads TGTGCCAGCAGTGAAGGGTTAGTCTATGGCTACACCTTC. It encodes CASSEGLVYGYTF.

This clonotype was seen many times. V gene TRBV7-6 combines with J gene TRBJ1-4, with a possible D match to TRBD1 (5 bases). Germline V lookup: CDR1 SGHVS, CDR2 FNYEAQ. The V end lost 1 base, the J end lost 3 bases, and 12 bases lay between the germline ends. The CDR3 sequence is 16 residues long. The CDR3 loop is CASSLGWQGANEKLFF. CDR3 in DNA: TGTGCCAGCAGCTTAGGCTGGCAGGGCGCTAATGAAAAACTGTTTTTT. The variable domain in full, with the rest retrieved from reference TRBV7-6 and TRBJ1-4, is GAGVSQSPRYKVTKRGQDVALRCDPISGHVSLYWYRQALGQGPEFLTYFNYEAQQDKSGLPNDRFSAERPEGSISTLTIQRTEQRDSAMYRCASSLGWQGANEKLFFGSGTQLSVL.

This chain connects TRBV20-1 to TRBJ2-7; 12 bases match TRBD2. With V trimmed by 4 bases and J by 2 bases, 6 bases remained unmatched. CDR1 and CDR2 from the germline V gene are DFQATT and SNEGSKA (reference sequence). This CDR3 is 15 amino acids long. Here the CDR3 DNA reads TGCAGTGCTATCTGGACTAGCGGGGCTACCTACGAGCAGTACTTC. Translation: CSAIWTSGATYEQYF.